These T cell receptor beta chains were read from a single sample in a study of PD-1 blockade in classical Hodgkin lymphoma. The assay was immunoSEQ multiplex PCR, and TCRdb's table has in-frame clones only and misses some. The table lists some 49,000 clones, roughly 90% of them singletons. The specimen sequenced was peripheral blood mononuclear cells (PBMCs). These receptors came from a human donor with classical Hodgkin lymphoma. The CDR3 runs from the conserved cysteine through the conserved F or W. Each record gives: J gene, clone size, D gene, V gene, CDR3 protein, CDR3 DNA. D genes are given only for firm matches. Not all rows give a size; the values are once, few, many and, for expanded clones, a class.

J: TRBJ1-1
size: -
D: -
V: TRBV29-1
CDR3: CSVRPMNTEAFF
DNA: TGCAGCGTTCGGCCCATGAACACTGAAGCTTTCTTT

J: TRBJ1-1
size: -
D: -
V: TRBV28
CDR3: CASSPKTPSYRRVSEAFF
DNA: TGTGCCAGCAGCCCCAAAACCCCCTCCTACAGGCGGGTGAGTGAAGCTTTCTTT

J: TRBJ1-2
size: few
D: -
V: TRBV10-3
CDR3: CAISGADGNNYGYTF
DNA: TGTGCCATCAGTGGAGCCGACGGGAATAACTATGGCTACACCTTC

J: TRBJ1-3
size: once
D: -
V: TRBV5-1
CDR3: CASSPTVNGNTIYF
DNA: TGCGCCAGCAGCCCGACAGTGAATGGAAACACCATATATTTT

J: TRBJ2-5
size: -
D: -
V: TRBV9
CDR3: CASSVVGSLAETQYF
DNA: TGTGCCAGCAGCGTAGTAGGTAGCTTGGCGGAGACCCAGTACTTC

J: TRBJ2-2
size: -
D: TRBD1
V: TRBV2
CDR3: CASSLTDRVGTGELFF
DNA: TGTGCCAGCAGTTTAACGGACAGGGTGGGCACCGGGGAGCTGTTTTTT

J: TRBJ1-1
size: -
D: -
V: TRBV5-1
CDR3: CASSSEVQNTEAFF
DNA: TGCGCCAGCAGCTCCGAGGTCCAGAACACTGAAGCTTTCTTT

J: TRBJ1-3
size: -
D: -
V: TRBV5-6
CDR3: CASSLAGTGNTIYF
DNA: TGTGCCAGCAGCCTCGCGGGTACGGGAAACACCATATATTTT

J: TRBJ1-3
size: -
D: -
V: TRBV9
CDR3: CASSVDWGASGNTIYF
DNA: TGTGCCAGCAGCGTAGATTGGGGGGCGTCTGGAAACACCATATATTTT

J: TRBJ2-6
size: -
D: -
V: TRBV11-3
CDR3: CASSPHGTSGANVLTF
DNA: TGTGCCAGCAGTCCCCATGGGACCTCTGGGGCCAACGTCCTGACTTTC

J: TRBJ1-5
size: -
D: TRBD1
V: TRBV2
CDR3: CASSWDRGRDQPQHF
DNA: TGTGCCAGCAGTTGGGACAGGGGGCGCGATCAGCCCCAGCATTTT